These T cell receptor beta chains were read from a single sample in a study of CD8 T cells in ankylosing spondylitis. TCRdb ran MiXCR on the 5' RACE reads and lists one entry per CDR3 protein. Here the sample spans some 400,000 distinct CDR3 sequences, 20% to 25% being singletons. The specimen was blood, either unsorted or a sorted T cell fraction (not recorded which). The receptors stem from a male donor with ankylosing spondylitis. CDR3s include the opening cysteine and the closing phenylalanine or tryptophan.

v_call	j_call	cdr3_aa
TRBV20-1	TRBJ2-1	CSARDGARETTFPSYNEQFF
TRBV28	TRBJ1-4	CASSPRRLRNEKLFF
TRBV20-1	TRBJ1-5	CSANTGGTGQPQHF
TRBV24-1	TRBJ2-7	CATSDRTGSYEQYF
TRBV28	TRBJ2-2	CASRPTSGGAGELFF
TRBV6-4	TRBJ2-1	CASSVLAGYNEQFF
TRBV12-3/TRBV12-4	TRBJ1-2	CASSSEPAGQGADGYTF
TRBV20-1	TRBJ2-1	CSARDLAGGPEQFF
TRBV29-1	TRBJ1-4	CSAWTGSNEKLFF
TRBV30	TRBJ2-1	CAWSEIRGEQFF
TRBV5-1	TRBJ2-5	CASRAGPEQETQYF
TRBV5-1	TRBJ1-6	CASSLEPSNSPLHF
TRBV28	TRBJ2-2	CASSGVGLAGGPHTGELFF
TRBV5-1	TRBJ2-3	CASSSRDRGPDTQYF
TRBV5-1	TRBJ2-7	CASSLTSGKGGYEQYF
TRBV5-1	TRBJ1-1	CASSGQGTSTEAFF
TRBV9	TRBJ2-7	CASSVNPSDEQYF
TRBV5-1	TRBJ2-1	CASSLATGTGSSYNEQFF
TRBV27	TRBJ2-1	CASSWRESTYEQFF
TRBV25-1	TRBJ2-7	CASNKLGYEQYF
TRBV30	TRBJ2-3	CAWSQDSSGLYF
TRBV20-1	TRBJ1-5	CSASRDRGSNQPQHF
TRBV11-3	TRBJ2-1	CASSLFGTRYNEQFF
TRBV5-1	TRBJ1-4	CASSGTGGRNEKLFF
TRBV6-6	TRBJ2-7	CASSYPPNEQYF
TRBV29-1	TRBJ2-1	CSVRDSYNEQFF
TRBV9	TRBJ2-3	CASSPQDREGADTQYF
TRBV29-1	TRBJ2-1	CSVVIQGTGTYNEQFF
TRBV13	TRBJ2-7	CASSLGRGVGQYF
TRBV6-2/TRBV6-3	TRBJ2-3	CASSLNVPDTQYF
TRBV28	TRBJ1-4	CASSLSGPRQKLFF
TRBV7-2	TRBJ2-3	CASSLERGLGNTQYF
TRBV5-1	TRBJ2-5	CASSLASRTGGGETQYF
TRBV6-1	TRBJ1-4	CASSQDRAEAEKLFF
TRBV7-9	TRBJ1-2	CASSFGGQGVVGYTF
TRBV5-1	TRBJ1-2	CASSPDGGLYGYTF
TRBV4-1	TRBJ2-3	CASSQRSVGTSGRAGHDTQYF
TRBV3-1	TRBJ2-1	CASSQEGGARGRNEQFF
TRBV28	TRBJ2-7	CASQRNLAGVNEQYF
TRBV6-2/TRBV6-3	TRBJ1-1	CASSWGQGIRVNTEAFF
TRBV5-1	TRBJ2-7	CASSYTGVGSYEQYF
TRBV14	TRBJ1-1	CASSLHRGGTEAFF
TRBV5-1	TRBJ2-2	CASNLQKAGGVTGELFF
TRBV29-1	TRBJ2-3	CSVRGSDTQYF
TRBV5-1	TRBJ2-7	CASREAFSGASEQYF
TRBV14	TRBJ1-1	CASSQDRRVNTEAFF
TRBV11-3	TRBJ2-3	CASSLEAADTQYF
TRBV6-5	TRBJ2-2	CASSYSKGLGAAGELFF
TRBV19	TRBJ2-5	CASNGQEQETQYF
TRBV3-1	TRBJ2-1	CASSPHRGRQFF
TRBV29-1	TRBJ2-2	CSARRGNTGELFF
TRBV29-1	TRBJ1-4	CSVGETPEKLFF
TRBV20-1	TRBJ1-2	CSARLQAPNYGYTF
TRBV5-1	TRBJ2-1	CASSLVASGPDEQFF